This entry describes one T cell receptor beta chain. The data were taken from a study of blood T cell repertoires in COVID-19. As for the study in general: Samples came from the United States, Italy and Spain, spanning acute and convalescent COVID-19. T cells, B-cell-depleted T cells, or PBMCs supplied cDNA or gDNA.

CDR1 SNHLY and CDR2 FYNNEI come from the germline V gene. CDR3 length equals 15 residues. J was trimmed by 5 bases and V by 5 bases; bases with no gene match: 5. Original methodology: Reference gene primer amplification in the assay estimated nucleated cell counts. TCRdb's table, derived via immunoSEQ multiplex PCR, lists solely in-frame clones and lacks some. That table furnishes V, J and clone size, whereas the DNA furnished D and trimming. The table shows over 45,000 clones, with 90% occurring only once. Specimen: peripheral blood. This TCR derives from a man in his 70s with acute or convalescent COVID-19. The gene calls are TRBV2 and TRBJ1-6; 8 nucleotides agree with TRBD1. CDR3 amino acids: CASSKQGEHNSPLHF. CDR3 DNA: TGTGCCAGCAGTAAACAGGGGGAGCATAATTCACCCCTCCACTTT.